This T cell receptor beta chain was sequenced for a study of a mutant IDH1 vaccine in newly diagnosed glioma. Study in general: The V12 visit happened in week 35, and the V13 visit happened in week 47.

The data were produced by immunoSEQ multiplex PCR, yet TCRdb's version contains in-frame clones alone and is incomplete. Here the sample spans tens of thousands of clones, roughly 76% being singletons. CDR1 and CDR2 (germline): SGHDN, FVKESK. The CDR3 sequence is 13 residues long. Trimming removed 1 base from V and 7 bases from J, with 10 bases in between. Comments on this clone: Its specificity is not known.

The sample's time point: week 35, safety follow-up. It was 300 ug of mutant IDH1 20-mer peptide that made up each vaccine dose, given with topical imiquimod. The chain couples TRBV14 to TRBJ2-5, with D perhaps matching TRBD2 (5 bases). The starting material was PBMCs, obtained from a glioma patient whose treatment included an IDH1 peptide vaccine. The sequence was obtained from a man in his forties with glioma. CDR3 coding DNA: TGTGCCAGCAGCCAAGTTCGCAGCGGGACCCAGTACTTC. This translates into CASSQVRSGTQYF. The complete variable domain, with remaining parts taken from reference TRBV14 and TRBJ2-5, reads EAGVTQFPSHSVIEKGQTVTLRCDPISGHDNLYWYRRVMGKEIKFLLHFVKESKQDESGMPNNRFLAERTGGTYSTLKVQPAELEDSGVYFCASSQVRSGTQYFGPGTRLLVL.